Shown below are 17 T cell receptor beta chains from a single sample sequenced in a study of radiation and T cells in renal cell carcinoma. TCRdb's table, derived via immunoSEQ multiplex PCR, lists solely in-frame clones and lacks some. The profile shows 20,000 or so clones, 45% to 55% of them singletons. Regarding treatment: treatment-naive control, cytoreductive nephrectomy. The input for sequencing was tumor tissue, taken from a patient whose treatment was nephrectomy without radiotherapy. The origin of the receptors is a human donor with renal cell carcinoma.

The chain links TRBV2 to TRBJ1-5; maybe TRBD1 (6 bases). The CDR3 totals 13 residues. Germline values: CDR1 SNHLY, CDR2 FYNNEI. V was clipped by 6 bases and J by 4 bases, with 10 bases between them. The CDR3 sequence: CASSRGQNQPQHF. CDR3 sequence (DNA): TGTGCCAGCAGCCGCGGACAGAATCAGCCCCAGCATTTT.

CDR3 DNA sequence: TGTGCCAGCAGCCAAGATTACAGGGGTGAGCAGTTCTTC. Protein: CASSQDYRGEQFF. The chain uses TRBV14 and TRBJ2-1; TRBD1 aligns across 7 bases. The V and J ends lost 0 bases and 9 bases, in that order; junction bases with no gene match: 2. The CDR3 runs to 13 residues. The germline V gene encodes CDR1 SGHDN and CDR2 FVKESK.

This clone was observed at least ten times. The chain employs TRBV2 and TRBJ1-4, with D possibly TRBD1 on 6 matching bases. Germline V gene sequence: CDR1 SNHLY, CDR2 FYNNEI. This CDR3 comprises 16 residues. V shed 8 bases and J shed 0 bases, with 16 bases lying between them. The DNA for the CDR3 is TGTGCCAGCGGAGACAGGAATGCCGCAACTAATGAAAAACTGTTTTTT. Amino acids: CASGDRNAATNEKLFF.

This chain connects TRBV18 to TRBJ2-2, with 10 bases lining up with TRBD1. Per germline, CDR1 KGHSH and CDR2 LQKENI. The CDR3 length is 15 residues. The junction had 2 bases not matched to a gene; V was cut back by 2 bases and J by 5 bases. DNA of the CDR3: TGTGCCAGCTCACCAGACAGGGGGCCAACCGGGGAGCTGTTTTTT. It encodes CASSPDRGPTGELFF. The whole variable domain, remainder taken from reference TRBV18 and TRBJ2-2, is NAGVMQNPRHLVRRRGQEARLRCSPMKGHSHVYWYRQLPEEGLKFMVYLQKENIIDESGMPKERFSAEFPKEGPSILRIQQVVRGDSAAYFCASSPDRGPTGELFFGEGSRLTVL.

The chain is built from TRBV15 and TRBJ2-1; 7 bases agree with TRBD2. Germline CDR1 LNHNV, CDR2 YYDKDF (reference sequence). The CDR3 runs to 15 residues. The ends lost 0 bases at V and 6 bases at J; junction bases unmatched: 5. The CDR3 DNA reads TGTGCCACCAGCAGAGATAGAGTAGCGGGCAATGAGCAGTTCTTC. Encoded protein: CATSRDRVAGNEQFF.

The table lists this clone with a few counts. This rearrangement joins TRBV6-1 to TRBJ2-7; 7 nucleotides line up with TRBD2. Germline-derived CDR1 and CDR2 are MNHNS and SASEGT. J lost 6 bases, V lost 0 bases, and 8 bases had no gene match. The CDR3 consists of 15 residues. The CDR3 spells CASSEARVAGPEQYF. The CDR3 DNA sequence: TGTGCCAGCAGTGAAGCCAGGGTAGCGGGTCCCGAGCAGTACTTC.

This clone has only a few counts. This sequence joins TRBV5-6 and TRBJ1-3, with D possibly TRBD1 on 6 matching bases. The V and J ends lost 6 bases and 4 bases respectively, with 11 bases between them. The V gene's germline CDR1 is SGHDT and CDR2 YYEEEE. The CDR3 is 13 residues long. The CDR3 region is CASMEQGGNTIYF. The CDR3 region has the DNA TGTGCCAGCATGGAACAGGGCGGAAACACCATATATTTT.

J is TRBJ2-1 and V is TRBV29-1, with unresolved D. The CDR3 has 14 residues. Between the trimmed V and J ends, which lost 4 bases and 7 bases, there was a span of 17 bases. Germline CDR1 SQVTM, CDR2 ANQGSEA. The CDR3 DNA sequence: TGCAGCGTTGTTAAACAGAGAATCGGTAATGAGCAGTTCTTC. Protein product: CSVVKQRIGNEQFF.

This chain connects TRBV7-6 to TRBJ1-3, with 8 positions matching TRBD1. The J segment lost 0 bases and the V segment lost 1 base, leaving 2 bases of the junction unmatched. The CDR3 sequence is 16 residues long. The V gene's germline CDR1 is SGHVS and CDR2 FNYEAQ. CDR3 sequence reads: CASSLGGQVSGNTIYF. As DNA, the CDR3 is TGTGCCAGCAGCTTAGGGGGACAGGTCTCTGGAAACACCATATATTTT.

This sequence joins TRBV6-5 and TRBJ1-2, with 8 bases that match TRBD1. J lost 4 bases, V lost 6 bases, and 7 bases had no gene match. The CDR3 runs to 14 residues. Germline V CDR1 and CDR2: MNHEY, SVGAGI. CDR3 sequence: CASRARTGTYGYTF. CDR3 DNA sequence: TGTGCCAGCAGGGCCCGGACAGGGACCTATGGCTACACCTTC.

This clone was detected only once. The DNA of the CDR3 is TGTGCCAGCAGTCAGGGGTTAGGCCAGCCCCAGCATTTT. This codes for CASSQGLGQPQHF. This chain uses TRBV6-1 with TRBJ1-5, with D perhaps matching TRBD1 (6 bases). V lost 5 bases to trimming and J lost 7 bases, with 12 bases between them. From germline, CDR1 is MNHNS and CDR2 SASEGT. The CDR3 length is 13 residues.

The chain is built from TRBV2 and TRBJ2-5, with 10 bases identical to TRBD1. The CDR3 spans 15 residues. The trim removed 7 bases at V and 5 bases at J, leaving 10 bases unmatched. Germline V gene lookup returns CDR1 SNHLY and CDR2 FYNNEI. The CDR3 DNA follows: TGTGCCAGCACCCTGGGGACAGGGGTGAGGGAGACCCAGTACTTC. As protein: CASTLGTGVRETQYF.

This clone was observed a few times. The gene calls are TRBV5-4 and TRBJ2-7, with 7 nucleotides matching TRBD1. CDR3 size: 13 residues. Germline-derived CDR1 and CDR2 are SGHNT and YYREEE (reference sequence). The trim removed 3 bases at V and 3 bases at J, leaving 3 bases unmatched. The CDR3 DNA is TGTGCCAGCAGCTGGGACAGTGGCTACGAGCAGTACTTC. As protein: CASSWDSGYEQYF. Full variable domain (outside the CDR3, taken from reference TRBV5-4 and TRBJ2-7): ETGVTQSPTHLIKTRGQQVTLRCSSQSGHNTVSWYQQALGQGPQFIFQYYREEENGRGNFPPRFSGLQFPNYSSELNVNALELDDSALYLCASSWDSGYEQYFGPGTRLTVT.

The chain uses TRBV6-5 and TRBJ1-2; 9 bases fit TRBD1. This CDR3 is built from 13 residues. J was trimmed by 8 bases and V by 2 bases; bases with no gene match: 3. CDR1 MNHEY and CDR2 SVGAGI come from the germline V gene. The CDR3 sequence: CASSYRTGDGYTF. CDR3 nucleotides: TGTGCCAGCAGTTACAGGACAGGGGACGGCTACACCTTC.

This clone was detected a few times. The V and J genes are TRBV30 and TRBJ1-3, with D hard to call. Trimming stripped 2 bases from V and 1 base from J, with 6 bases between. The CDR3 covers 13 residues. Germline CDR1 GTSNPN, CDR2 SVGIG (reference sequence). Here the CDR3 DNA reads TGTGCCTGGAGTTCGTATTCTGGAAACACCATATATTTT. Amino acids: CAWSSYSGNTIYF.

With respect to this clone: A clone one base away is much larger, so this may be a read error. This chain joins TRBV5-5 and TRBJ1-5, with 7 bases matching TRBD1. Germline CDR1 is SGHKS and CDR2 is YYEKEE (reference sequence). CDR3 length: 15 amino acids. V was pared by 4 bases and J by 0 bases, with 4 bases of the junction left unmatched. The CDR3 protein is CASSVQGNSNQPQHF. The CDR3 DNA sequence: TGTGCCAGCAGCGTACAGGGGAATAGCAATCAGCCCCAGCATTTT.

As for this clone: Other DNA sequences of this sample code for an identical CDR3. In DNA, the CDR3 is TGTGCCAGTAGTATAGGGGGAGGCACTGAAGCTTTCTTT. Protein: CASSIGGGTEAFF. V usage is TRBV19 and J usage is TRBJ1-1; unclear D gene. Germline loops: CDR1 LNHDA, CDR2 SQIVND (reference sequence). Trimming stripped 1 base from V and 4 bases from J, with 7 bases between. The CDR3 runs to 13 residues.